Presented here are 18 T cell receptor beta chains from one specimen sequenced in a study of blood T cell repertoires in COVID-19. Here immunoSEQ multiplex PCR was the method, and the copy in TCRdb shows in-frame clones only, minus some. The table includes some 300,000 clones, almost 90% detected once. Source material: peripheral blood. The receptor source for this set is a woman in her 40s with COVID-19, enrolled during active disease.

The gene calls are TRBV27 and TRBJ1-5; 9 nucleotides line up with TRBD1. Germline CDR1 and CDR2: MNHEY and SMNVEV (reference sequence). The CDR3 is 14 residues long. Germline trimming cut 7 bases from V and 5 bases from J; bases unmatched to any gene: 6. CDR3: CASKWGQGDQPQHF. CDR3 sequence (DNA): TGTGCCAGCAAATGGGGACAGGGCGATCAGCCCCAGCATTTT.

The CDR3 DNA reads TGTGCCAGCAGCCCGACAGGGACTGAAGCTTTCTTT. Its protein is CASSPTGTEAFF. This chain joins TRBV5-8 and TRBJ1-1; TRBD1 matches at 7 bases. The CDR3 consists of 12 residues. Germline assignment: CDR1 SGHTS and CDR2 YDEGEE. V trimming: 4 bases; J trimming: 5 bases; junction bases outside the gene matches: 2. Based on the CDR3 plus reference TRBV5-8 and TRBJ1-1, the full variable domain is EAGVTQSPTHLIKTRGQQATLRCSPISGHTSVYWYQQALGLGLQFLLWYDEGEERNRGNFPPRFSGRQFPNYSSELNVNALELEDSALYLCASSPTGTEAFFGQGTRLTVV.

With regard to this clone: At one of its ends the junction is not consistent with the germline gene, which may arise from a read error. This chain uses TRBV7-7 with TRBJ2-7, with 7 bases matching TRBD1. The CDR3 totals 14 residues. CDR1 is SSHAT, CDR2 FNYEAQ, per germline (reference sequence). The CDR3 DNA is TGTGCTAGCAGCTTAAGGGACAGCTCCTACGAGCAGTACTTC. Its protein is CASSLRDSSYEQYF. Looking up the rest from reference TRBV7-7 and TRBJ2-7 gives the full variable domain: GAGVSQSPRYKVTKRGQDVTLRCDPISSHATLYWYQQALGQGPEFLTYFNYEAQPDKSGLPSDRFSAERPEGSISTLTIQRTEQRDSAMYRCASSLRDSSYEQYFGPGTRLTVT.

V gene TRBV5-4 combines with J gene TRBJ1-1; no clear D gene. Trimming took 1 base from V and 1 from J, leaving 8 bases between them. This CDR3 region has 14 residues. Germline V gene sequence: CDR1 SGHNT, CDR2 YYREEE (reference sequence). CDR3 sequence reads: CASSLLERNTEAFF. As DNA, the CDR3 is TGTGCCAGCAGCTTGTTGGAGAGGAACACTGAAGCTTTCTTT. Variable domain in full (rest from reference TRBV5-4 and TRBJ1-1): ETGVTQSPTHLIKTRGQQVTLRCSSQSGHNTVSWYQQALGQGPQFIFQYYREEENGRGNFPPRFSGLQFPNYSSELNVNALELDDSALYLCASSLLERNTEAFFGQGTRLTVV.

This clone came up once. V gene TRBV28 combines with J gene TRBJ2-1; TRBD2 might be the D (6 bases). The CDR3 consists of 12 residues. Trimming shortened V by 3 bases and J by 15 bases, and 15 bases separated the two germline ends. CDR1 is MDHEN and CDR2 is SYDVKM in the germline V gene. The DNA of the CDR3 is TGTGCCAGCAGTTTCCTCTATAGCGGTTCGTTCTTC. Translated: CASSFLYSGSFF. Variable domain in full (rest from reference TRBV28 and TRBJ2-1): DVKVTQSSRYLVKRTGEKVFLECVQDMDHENMFWYRQDPGLGLRLIYFSYDVKMKEKGDIPEGYSVSREKKERFSLILESASTNQTSMYLCASSFLYSGSFFGPGTRLTVL.

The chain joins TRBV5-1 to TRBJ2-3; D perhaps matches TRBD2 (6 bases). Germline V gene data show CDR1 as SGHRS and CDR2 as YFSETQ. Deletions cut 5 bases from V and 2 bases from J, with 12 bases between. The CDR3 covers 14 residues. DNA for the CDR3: TGCGCCAGCAGGGGGAGGCCCAACACAGATACGCAGTATTTT. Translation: CASRGRPNTDTQYF.

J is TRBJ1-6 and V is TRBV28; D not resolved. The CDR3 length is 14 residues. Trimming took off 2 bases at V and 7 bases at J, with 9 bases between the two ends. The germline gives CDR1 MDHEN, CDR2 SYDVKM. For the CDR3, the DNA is TGTGCCAGCAGTTTACCAGGTGGGAATTCACCCCTCCACTTT. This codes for CASSLPGGNSPLHF. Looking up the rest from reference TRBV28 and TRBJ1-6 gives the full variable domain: DVKVTQSSRYLVKRTGEKVFLECVQDMDHENMFWYRQDPGLGLRLIYFSYDVKMKEKGDIPEGYSVSREKKERFSLILESASTNQTSMYLCASSLPGGNSPLHFGNGTRLTVT.

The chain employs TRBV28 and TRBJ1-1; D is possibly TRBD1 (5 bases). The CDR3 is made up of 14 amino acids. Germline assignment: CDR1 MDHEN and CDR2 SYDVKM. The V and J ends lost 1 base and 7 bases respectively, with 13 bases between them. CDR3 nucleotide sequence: TGTGCCAGCAGTTTATCCCTTGGCGGGGGTGAAGCTTTCTTT. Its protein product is CASSLSLGGGEAFF.

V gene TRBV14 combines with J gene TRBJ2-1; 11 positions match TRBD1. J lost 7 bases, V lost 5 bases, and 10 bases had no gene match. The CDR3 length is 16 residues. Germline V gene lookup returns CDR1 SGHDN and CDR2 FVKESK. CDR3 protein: CASSIWGTGGSNEQFF. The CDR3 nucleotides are TGTGCCAGCAGCATCTGGGGGACAGGGGGATCAAATGAGCAGTTCTTC. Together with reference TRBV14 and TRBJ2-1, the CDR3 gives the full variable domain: EAGVTQFPSHSVIEKGQTVTLRCDPISGHDNLYWYRRVMGKEIKFLLHFVKESKQDESGMPNNRFLAERTGGTYSTLKVQPAELEDSGVYFCASSIWGTGGSNEQFFGPGTRLTVL.

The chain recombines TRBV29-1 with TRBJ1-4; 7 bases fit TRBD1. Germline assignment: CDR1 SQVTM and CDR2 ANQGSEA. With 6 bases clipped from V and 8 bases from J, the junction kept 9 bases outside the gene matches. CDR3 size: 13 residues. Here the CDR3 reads CSVYSPGGEKLFF. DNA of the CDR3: TGCAGCGTGTACTCGCCAGGGGGGGAAAAACTGTTTTTT.

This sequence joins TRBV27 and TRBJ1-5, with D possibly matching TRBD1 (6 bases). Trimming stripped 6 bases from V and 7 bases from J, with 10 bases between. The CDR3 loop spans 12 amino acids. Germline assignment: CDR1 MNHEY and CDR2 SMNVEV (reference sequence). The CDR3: CASRQGGQPQHF. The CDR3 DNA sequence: TGTGCCAGCAGACAGGGAGGGCAGCCCCAGCATTTT.

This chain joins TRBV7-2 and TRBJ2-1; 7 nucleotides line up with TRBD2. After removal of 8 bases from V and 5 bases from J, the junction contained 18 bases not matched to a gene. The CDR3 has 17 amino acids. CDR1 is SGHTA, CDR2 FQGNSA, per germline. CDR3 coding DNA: TGTGCCAGCGGCAGAGACTTTGGGGGGACTACCGACAATGAGCAGTTCTTC. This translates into CASGRDFGGTTDNEQFF. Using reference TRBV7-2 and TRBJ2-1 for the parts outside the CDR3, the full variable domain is GAGVSQSPSNKVTEKGKDVELRCDPISGHTALYWYRQSLGQGLEFLIYFQGNSAPDKSGLPSDRFSAERTGGSVSTLTIQRTQQEDSAVYLCASGRDFGGTTDNEQFFGPGTRLTVL.

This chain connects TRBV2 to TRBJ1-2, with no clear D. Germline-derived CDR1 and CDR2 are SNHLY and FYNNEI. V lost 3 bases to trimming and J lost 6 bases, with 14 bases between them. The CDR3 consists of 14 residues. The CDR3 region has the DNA TGTGCCAGCAGTGAGGAGGCAGGAACGCATGGCTACACCTTC. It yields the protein CASSEEAGTHGYTF. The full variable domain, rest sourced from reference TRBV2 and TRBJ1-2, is EPEVTQTPSHQVTQMGQEVILRCVPISNHLYFYWYRQILGQKVEFLVSFYNNEISEKSEIFDDQFSVERPDGSNFTLKIRSTKLEDSAMYFCASSEEAGTHGYTFGSGTRLTVV.

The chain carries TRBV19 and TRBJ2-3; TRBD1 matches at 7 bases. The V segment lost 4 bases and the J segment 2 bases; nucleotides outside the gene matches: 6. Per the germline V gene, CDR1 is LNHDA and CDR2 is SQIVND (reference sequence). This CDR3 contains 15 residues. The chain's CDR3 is CASSTRTGSTDTQYF. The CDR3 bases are TGTGCCAGTAGTACTCGGACAGGTTCCACAGATACGCAGTATTTT.

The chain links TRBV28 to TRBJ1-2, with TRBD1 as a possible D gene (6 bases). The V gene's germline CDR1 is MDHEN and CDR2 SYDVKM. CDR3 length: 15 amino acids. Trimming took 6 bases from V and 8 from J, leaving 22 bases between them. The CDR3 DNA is TGTGCCAGCAGAAATGACCAACAGGGTAAGGGAGGCTACACCTTC. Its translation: CASRNDQQGKGGYTF.

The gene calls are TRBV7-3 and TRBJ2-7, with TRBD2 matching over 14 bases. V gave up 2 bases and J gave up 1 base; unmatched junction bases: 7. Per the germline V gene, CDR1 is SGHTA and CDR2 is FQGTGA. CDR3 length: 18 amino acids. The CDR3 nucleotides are TGTGCCAGCAGCTTAGCCGGGACTAGCGGGAGTAAGTCCTACGAGCAGTACTTC. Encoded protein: CASSLAGTSGSKSYEQYF.

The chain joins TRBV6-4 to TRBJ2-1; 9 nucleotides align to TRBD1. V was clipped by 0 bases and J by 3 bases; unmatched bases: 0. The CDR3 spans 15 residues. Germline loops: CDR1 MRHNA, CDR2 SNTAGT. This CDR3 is CASSDSTGGYNEQFF. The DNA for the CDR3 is TGTGCCAGCAGTGACTCGACAGGGGGCTACAATGAGCAGTTCTTC.

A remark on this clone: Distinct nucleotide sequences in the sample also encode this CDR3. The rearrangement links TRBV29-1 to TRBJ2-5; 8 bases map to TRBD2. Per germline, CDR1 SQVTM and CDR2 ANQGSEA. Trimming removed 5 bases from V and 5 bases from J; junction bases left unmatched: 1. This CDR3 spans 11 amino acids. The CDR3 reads CSVPGGETQYF. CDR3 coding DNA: TGCAGCGTTCCGGGGGGGGAGACCCAGTACTTC.